The rows below give T cell receptor beta chains drawn from one sample of a study of control samples from healthy donors and cancer patients. The method was immunoSEQ multiplex PCR; TCRdb's version includes in-frame clones alone and lacks a portion of them. The sample holds approximately 70,000 clones, 84% seen once. Sequenced: blood. All receptors derive from a man aged 50-60 years in good health. The CDR3 runs from the conserved cysteine through the conserved F or W.

>TRBV10-3|TRBJ2-1
CAIVLAGAYNEQFF
>TRBV6-5|TRBJ1-5
CASSGTGNQPQHF
>TRBV7-9|TRBJ2-1
CASSFGAGDTHEQFF
>TRBV29-1|TRBJ2-2
CSVGRGTNTGELFF
>TRBV6-5|TRBJ1-1
CASSSIIRGGTEAFF
>TRBV7-3|TRBJ2-7
CASSLSTEKDEQYF
>TRBV6-6|TRBJ2-7
CASSYHRSYEQYF
>TRBV19|TRBJ2-6
CASSRGQYSGANVLTF
>TRBV24-1|TRBJ2-1
CATSDLPSGRVHEQFF
>TRBV9|TRBJ2-2
CASSVDLAGFRAGELFF
>TRBV4-2|TRBJ1-5
CASSQPGQNQPQHF
>TRBV5-1|TRBJ2-7
CASREGAAEQYF
>TRBV7-2|TRBJ1-2
CASSLAEGGPHGYTF
>TRBV30|TRBJ2-1
CALRLRGTSGRYYNEQFF
>TRBV27|TRBJ1-5
CASSQRNGNQPQHF
>TRBV6-6|TRBJ2-7
CASSLTGGHEQYF
>TRBV27|TRBJ1-6
CASSPNGWGPLNSPLHF
>TRBV28|TRBJ1-1
CASNPMGTEAFF
>TRBV28|TRBJ2-5
CAGGYQSTQYF
>TRBV12-3/TRBV12-4|TRBJ2-1
CASRASNINEQFF
>TRBV5-6|TRBJ1-2
CASRAGTGVGYTF
>TRBV14|TRBJ2-5
CASSHLVRRGGGETQYF
>TRBV7-3|TRBJ2-2
CASSLPGQGYTGELFF
>TRBV28|TRBJ2-7
CASRVGTDSYEQYF
>TRBV4-1|TRBJ2-5
CASSQDWSSPSLSGQETQYF
>TRBV7-8|TRBJ1-1
CASSLAGLTEAFF
>TRBV6-5|TRBJ2-7
CASKRRPDSGEQYF
>TRBV27|TRBJ1-1
CASSFLRGVYNTEAFF
>TRBV30|TRBJ2-7
CAWSANPGRKYEQYF
>TRBV30|TRBJ1-2
CAWSPRVDGYTF
>TRBV4-2|TRBJ1-1
CASSQRDRGNTEAFF
>TRBV5-1|TRBJ2-1
CASSLAPHPNNEQFF
>TRBV2|TRBJ1-1
CASSELTSPEAFF
>TRBV4-3|TRBJ2-7
CASSQNAGGFHEQYF
>TRBV5-1|TRBJ2-5
CASSLQSLAGGRETQYF
>TRBV4-3|TRBJ2-7
CASSQDRRMGTYEQYF
>TRBV27|TRBJ1-1
CASSFRGQNTEAFF
>TRBV30|TRBJ1-6
CAWSVAGFTSPLHF
>TRBV6-6|TRBJ1-2
CASSQALGGYTF
>TRBV19|TRBJ1-5
CASGTLYSNQPQHF
>TRBV5-1|TRBJ2-6
CASSLSGGSGANVLTF
>TRBV5-4|TRBJ2-2
CASSLSASGRAGELFF
>TRBV16|TRBJ1-4
CASSQSIWGNEKLFF
>TRBV28|TRBJ2-7
CASYRQDKGYEQYF
>TRBV29-1|TRBJ2-5
CSVENTGQGRLETQYF